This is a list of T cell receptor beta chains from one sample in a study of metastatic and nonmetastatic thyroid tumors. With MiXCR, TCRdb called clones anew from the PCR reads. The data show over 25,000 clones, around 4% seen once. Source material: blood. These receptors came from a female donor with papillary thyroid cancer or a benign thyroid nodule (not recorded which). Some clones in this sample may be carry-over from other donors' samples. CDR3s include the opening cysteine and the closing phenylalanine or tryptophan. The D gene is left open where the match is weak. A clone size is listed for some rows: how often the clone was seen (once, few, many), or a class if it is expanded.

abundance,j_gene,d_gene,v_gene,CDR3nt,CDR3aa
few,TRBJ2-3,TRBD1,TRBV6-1,TGTGCCAGCAGTGAAGCGCCTTGGACAGGCTTGCAGTATTTT,CASSEAPWTGLQYF
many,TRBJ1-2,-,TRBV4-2,TGTGCCAGCAGCCTACTCGGGCCTGCTAACTATGGCTACACCTTC,CASSLLGPANYGYTF
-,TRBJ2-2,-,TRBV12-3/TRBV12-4,TGTGCCAGCAGTTCCCTCGGATCAGGTGTGGCCGGGGAGCTGTTTTTT,CASSSLGSGVAGELFF
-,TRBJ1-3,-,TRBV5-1,TGCGCCAGCAGCTTGGGCAGAAAAGGAAACACCATATATTTT,CASSLGRKGNTIYF
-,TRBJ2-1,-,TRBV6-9,TGTGCCAGCGGTTCCAACCGAAGGACGAGAGGAATTTATGAGCAGTTCTTC,CASGSNRRTRGIYEQFF
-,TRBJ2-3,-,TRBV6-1,TGTGCCAGCAGTGAGACGGGGGATACGCAGTATTTT,CASSETGDTQYF
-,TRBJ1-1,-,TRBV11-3,TGTGCCAGAAGCAAGGACATTAACACTGAAGCTTTCTTT,CARSKDINTEAFF
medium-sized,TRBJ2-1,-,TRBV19,TGTGCCAGTAGTTCCCTTGACCCAAACAATGAGCAGTTCTTC,CASSSLDPNNEQFF
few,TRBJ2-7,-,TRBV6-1,TGTTCCTCCATAGGAGGGGGAGAGCAGTACTTC,CSSIGGGEQYF
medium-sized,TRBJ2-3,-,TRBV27,TGTGCCAGCAGTCCCGGGGGCCGGAACACAGATACGCAGTATTTT,CASSPGGRNTDTQYF
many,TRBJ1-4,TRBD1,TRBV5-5,TGTGCCAGCAGCTTGGGACAGGGTCATGAAAAACTGTTTTTT,CASSLGQGHEKLFF
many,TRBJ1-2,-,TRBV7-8,TGTGCCAGCAGCTTAGCCGGGGAGGGGCCGGGCTACACCTTC,CASSLAGEGPGYTF
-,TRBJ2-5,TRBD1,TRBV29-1,TGCAGCGTTGAAGGTCCAGGGGGCGCTGAGACCCAGTACTTC,CSVEGPGGAETQYF
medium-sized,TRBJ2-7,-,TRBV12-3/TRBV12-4,TGTGCCAGCAGGGGCGTCGACTACGAGCAGTACTTC,CASRGVDYEQYF
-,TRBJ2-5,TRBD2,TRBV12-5,TGTGCTAGTGGTCAGGGAGGGAGCCAAGAGACCCAGTACTTC,CASGQGGSQETQYF
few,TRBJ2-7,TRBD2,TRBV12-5,TGTGCTAGTGGTTTGGGCAGCGGGAACTACGAGCAGTACTTC,CASGLGSGNYEQYF
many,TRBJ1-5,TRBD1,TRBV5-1,TGCGCCAGCAGCTCGCCCCCAGAACCGGACAGGAAAAGAGATCAAAATCAGCCCCAGCATTTT,CASSSPPEPDRKRDQNQPQHF
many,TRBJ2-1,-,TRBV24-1,TGTGCCACCAGCGTCACTATCGGGGGTGAGCAGTTCTTC,CATSVTIGGEQFF
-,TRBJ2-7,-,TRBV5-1,TGCGCCAGCAGCTTGGTCGGCTACGAGCAGTACTTC,CASSLVGYEQYF
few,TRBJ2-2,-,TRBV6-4,TGTGCCAGCCGGTCCGCCGCGAACACCGTGGAGCCGTTTTTT,CASRSAANTVEPFF
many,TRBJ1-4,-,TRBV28,TGTGCCAGCAGTTTTTTGGGACTGACTAATGAAAAACTGTTTTTT,CASSFLGLTNEKLFF
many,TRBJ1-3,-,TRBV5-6,TGTGCCAGCAGCCGGGGGGGGAACACCATATATTTT,CASSRGGNTIYF
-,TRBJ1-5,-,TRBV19,TGTGCCAGTAGTCCTGGACGGCATCAGCCCCATCATTTT,CASSPGRHQPHHF
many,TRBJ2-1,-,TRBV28,TGTGCCAGCAGTCCCTTAAGGGGCACGGACAATGAGCAGTTCTTC,CASSPLRGTDNEQFF
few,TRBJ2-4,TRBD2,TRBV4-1,TGCGCCAGCAGCCAAGATCCCATCACTAGCGGGATAGCCAAAAACATTCAGTACTTC,CASSQDPITSGIAKNIQYF
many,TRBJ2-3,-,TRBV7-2,TGTGCCAGCAGCCCCCGGGACACTTACACAGATACGCAGTATTTT,CASSPRDTYTDTQYF
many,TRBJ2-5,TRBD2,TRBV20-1,TGCAGTGCTTGGGGACTAGCGGGCCAAGAGACCCAGTACTTC,CSAWGLAGQETQYF
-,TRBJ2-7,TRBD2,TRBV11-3,TGTGCCAGCAGCTTAGGGGGGACTAGCCAACCCCCCTACGAGCAGTACTTC,CASSLGGTSQPPYEQYF
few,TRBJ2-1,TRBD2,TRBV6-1,TGTGCCAGCAGTGAAGAGCCGGCTAGCGGGATTTACAATGAGCAGTTCTTC,CASSEEPASGIYNEQFF
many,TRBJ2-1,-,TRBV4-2,TGTGCCAGCAGCCAAGATGCAGGGGTTACCTACAATGAGCAGTTCTTC,CASSQDAGVTYNEQFF
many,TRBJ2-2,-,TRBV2,TGTGCCAGCAGAGGAGGGGGAGGCGGGAACACCGGGGAGCTGTTTTTT,CASRGGGGGNTGELFF
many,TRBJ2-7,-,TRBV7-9,TGTGCCAGCAGCCAGGCCTCAGGACCTATAGACTTC,CASSQASGPIDF
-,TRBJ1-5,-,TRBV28,TGTGCCAGCAGGTTCGGTCAGCCCCAGCAATTT,CASRFGQPQQF
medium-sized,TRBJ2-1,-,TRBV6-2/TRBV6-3,TGTGCCAGCAGTCACTCCTACAATGAGCAGTTCTTC,CASSHSYNEQFF
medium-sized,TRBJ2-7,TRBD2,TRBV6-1,TGTGCCAGCAGGGACCTAGCGGCCCCCTCCCACGAGCAGTACTTC,CASRDLAAPSHEQYF
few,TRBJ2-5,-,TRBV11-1,TGTGCCAGCAGCCGAGAGGTAAACCAAGAGACCCAGTACTTC,CASSREVNQETQYF
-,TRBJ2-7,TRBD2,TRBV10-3,TGTGCCATCAGTGCCGGGACTAGCGGCTACGAGCAGTACTTC,CAISAGTSGYEQYF
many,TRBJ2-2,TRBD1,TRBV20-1,TGCAGTGCCATGACAGGGGGAGGCACCGGGGAGCTGTTTTTT,CSAMTGGGTGELFF
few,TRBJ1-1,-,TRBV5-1,TGCGCCAGCAGCTTGGCCGGGGACTGGCACGCTGAAGCTTTCTTT,CASSLAGDWHAEAFF
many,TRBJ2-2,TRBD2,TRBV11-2,TGTGCCAGCAGCAAGACTAGCGGGGTACCGAACACCGGGGAGCTGTTTTTT,CASSKTSGVPNTGELFF
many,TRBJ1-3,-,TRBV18,TGTGCCAGCTCACTAACGGATCCCTCTGGAAACACCATATATTTT,CASSLTDPSGNTIYF
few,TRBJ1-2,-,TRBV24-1,TGTGCCACCAGTGACACCACTTATTTCTACACCTTC,CATSDTTYFYTF
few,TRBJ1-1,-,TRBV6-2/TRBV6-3,TGTGCCAGCAAAAAAGGGGAGGCGAACACTGAAGCTTTCTTT,CASKKGEANTEAFF
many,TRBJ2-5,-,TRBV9,TGTGCCAGCAGCTCGCCAGGGGATTGGGAGACCCAGTACTTC,CASSSPGDWETQYF
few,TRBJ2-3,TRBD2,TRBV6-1,TGTGCCAGCAGCTGGGACTACCGAAGCACAGATACGCAGTATTTT,CASSWDYRSTDTQYF
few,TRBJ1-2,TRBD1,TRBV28,TGTGCCAGCAGCCCAACGACCTGGACAGGGGGGATGAGGGGCTACACCTTC,CASSPTTWTGGMRGYTF
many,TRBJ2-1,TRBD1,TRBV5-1,TGCGCCAGCAGCTCCGGGACAGGGGGCTACAATGAGCAGTTCTTC,CASSSGTGGYNEQFF
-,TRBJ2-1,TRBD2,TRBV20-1,TGCAGTGCTAGTAAAGTGACTAGCGGAGATTACAATGAGCAGTTCTTC,CSASKVTSGDYNEQFF
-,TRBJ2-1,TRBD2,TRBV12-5,TGTGCTAGTGCCCCTAGCGGGAGCACCCACAATGAGCAGTTCTTC,CASAPSGSTHNEQFF
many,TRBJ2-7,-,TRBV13,TGTGCCAGCAGCTCCCGGGACGGTAAATACTACGAGCAGTACTTC,CASSSRDGKYYEQYF
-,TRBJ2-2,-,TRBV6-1,TGTGCCAGCAGTGAAGACGCAGGGGAAACCGGGGAGCTGTTTTTT,CASSEDAGETGELFF